In its sample, the clone carrying this TCR beta chain was seen once. What it recognizes is unknown. CDR1 is MNHNY, CDR2 SVGAGI, per germline (reference sequence). The CDR3 has 15 residues. Trimming cost V 2 bases and J 1 base; bases outside gene matches: 5. These data are taken from a study of human versus mouse CDR3 diversity and MHC coevolution. TCRdb keeps only in-frame clones here, not all; method: immunoSEQ multiplex PCR. The data show fewer than 100,000 clones, with around 95% seen just once and around 1.3% held by the top ten. Study-wide findings and caveats: By iCHAO1, human TCR beta clonotypes numbered 1.5 million to 2 million, the most. Among all groups, most of the three human donors showed least clonal inequality. Human T cells underwent selection on about six different MHC II alleles. Mice had fewer CDR3 deletions and insertions than humans on average.

This receptor was identified in a person aged 25 to 69 in good health. The sequencing input was naive CD4+ T cells from blood. Subset specified: CD45RO-negative CD62L-positive naive CD4 T cells. The chain links TRBV6-6 to TRBJ2-7, with TRBD2 matching 7 bases. Here the CDR3 DNA reads TGTGCCAGCAGTTACCGTCGCGGGGGTTCCTACGAGCAGTACTTC. Protein sequence: CASSYRRGGSYEQYF.